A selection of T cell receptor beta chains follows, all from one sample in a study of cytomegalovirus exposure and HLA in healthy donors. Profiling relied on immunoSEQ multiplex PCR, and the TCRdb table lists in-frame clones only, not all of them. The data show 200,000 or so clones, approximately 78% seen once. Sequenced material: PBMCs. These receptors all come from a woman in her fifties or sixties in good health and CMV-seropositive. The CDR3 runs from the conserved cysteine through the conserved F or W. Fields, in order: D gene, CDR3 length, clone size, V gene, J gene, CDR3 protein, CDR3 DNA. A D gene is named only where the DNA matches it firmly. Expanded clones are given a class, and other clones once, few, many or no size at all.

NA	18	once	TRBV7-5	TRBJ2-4	CVRSLAGGGGRAKNIQYF	TGTGTCAGAAGCTTAGCGGGCGGGGGGGGCCGAGCCAAAAACATTCAGTACTTC
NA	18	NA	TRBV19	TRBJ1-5	CASSIDLGFPYSNQPQHF	TGTGCCAGTAGTATAGATCTCGGGTTTCCTTATAGCAATCAGCCCCAGCATTTT
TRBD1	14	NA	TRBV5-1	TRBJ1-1	CASSLQGWDTEAFF	TGCGCCAGCAGCCTACAGGGGTGGGACACTGAAGCTTTCTTT
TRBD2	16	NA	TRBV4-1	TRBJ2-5	CASSQDPSGGPSTQYF	TGCGCCAGCAGCCAAGATCCTAGCGGGGGCCCAAGTACCCAGTACTTC
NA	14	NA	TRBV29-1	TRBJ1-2	CSVPGRAGAGGYTF	TGCAGCGTCCCCGGTAGGGCAGGGGCAGGTGGCTACACCTTC
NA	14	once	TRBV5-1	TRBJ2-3	CASSLALITDTQYF	TGCGCCAGCAGCTTGGCACTCATTACAGATACGCAGTATTTT
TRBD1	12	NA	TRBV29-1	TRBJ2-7	CSVADRAYEQYF	TGCAGCGTTGCGGACAGGGCCTACGAGCAGTACTTC
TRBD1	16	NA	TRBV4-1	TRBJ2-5	CASSQEEDRVRETQYF	TGCGCCAGCAGCCAAGAGGAGGACAGGGTTAGAGAGACCCAGTACTTC
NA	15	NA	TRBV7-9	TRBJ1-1	CASSRFAGGNTEAFF	TGTGCCAGCAGCCGTTTTGCAGGAGGGAACACTGAAGCTTTCTTT
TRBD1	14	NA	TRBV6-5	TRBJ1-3	CASSRDRAGNTIYF	TGTGCCAGCAGTCGGGACAGGGCTGGAAACACCATATATTTT
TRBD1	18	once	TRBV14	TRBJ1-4	CASSWGQGVSATNEKLFF	TGTGCCAGCAGCTGGGGACAGGGGGTGTCGGCAACTAATGAAAAACTGTTTTTT
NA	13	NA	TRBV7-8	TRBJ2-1	CASSIQYSNEQFF	TGTGCCAGCAGCATCCAGTATTCCAATGAGCAGTTCTTC
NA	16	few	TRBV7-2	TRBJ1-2	CASSLPPVAGWGGYTF	TGTGCCAGCAGCTTACCCCCTGTTGCGGGGTGGGGGGGCTACACCTTC
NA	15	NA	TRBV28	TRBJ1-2	CASSIPDRPNYGYTF	TGTGCCAGCAGTATTCCGGACAGACCTAACTATGGCTACACCTTC
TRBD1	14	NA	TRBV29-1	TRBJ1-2	CSASGTGNSYGYTF	TGCAGCGCCAGTGGGACAGGGAACTCGTATGGCTACACCTTC
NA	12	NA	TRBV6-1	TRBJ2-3	CASSEWPDTQYF	TGTGCCAGCAGTGAGTGGCCAGATACGCAGTATTTT
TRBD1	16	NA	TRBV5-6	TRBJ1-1	CASSTDRGWGNTEAFF	TGTGCCAGCAGCACTGACAGGGGATGGGGGAACACTGAAGCTTTCTTT
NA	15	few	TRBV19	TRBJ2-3	CASTMGDSRTDTQYF	TGTGCCAGTACCATGGGGGACTCCCGCACAGATACGCAGTATTTT
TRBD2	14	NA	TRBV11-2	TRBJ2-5	CASSAGLKLETQYF	TGTGCCAGCAGCGCGGGACTAAAACTGGAGACCCAGTACTTC
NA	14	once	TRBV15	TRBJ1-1	CATSRDPSPYEAFF	TGTGCCACCAGCAGAGATCCGTCCCCGTATGAAGCTTTCTTT
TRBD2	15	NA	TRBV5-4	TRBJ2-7	CASSLGAGVQYEQYF	TGTGCCAGCAGCCTGGGAGCGGGAGTTCAATACGAGCAGTACTTC
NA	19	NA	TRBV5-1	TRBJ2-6	CASSAVLDSFPFGANVLTF	TGCGCCAGCAGCGCCGTCCTGGACAGTTTCCCCTTTGGGGCCAACGTCCTGACTTTC
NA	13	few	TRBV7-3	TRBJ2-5	CASSLRAGETQYF	TGTGCCAGCAGCTTAAGGGCGGGAGAGACCCAGTACTTC
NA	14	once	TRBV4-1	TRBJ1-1	CASSHLQVNTEAFF	TGCGCCAGCAGCCACCTACAGGTTAACACTGAAGCTTTCTTT